The present T cell receptor beta chain was sequenced within a study of T-cell memory formation after mild COVID-19 (dated by TCRdb to 2020 to 2023). General notes on the study: Most TCR sequence clusters were specific to one of the two donors. In a couple of donors, T-cell clones that expanded and contracted after mild COVID-19 were followed by sequencing TCRalpha and TCRbeta repertoires longitudinally. The cohort comprised two young, previously healthy adult volunteers, one female and one male.

Ficoll-Paque density gradient centrifugation was used to isolate PBMCs. The sequencer listed for this sample is Illumina NovaSeq 6000. TCRalpha and TCRbeta cDNA libraries were built by 5'RACE with constant-segment primers, adding sample barcodes and unique molecular identifiers. RNA was extracted from every sample with Trizol reagent. The libraries were amplified in two PCR steps, and the second step added a second sample barcode and Illumina TruSeq adapters. The libraries were sequenced on an Illumina NovaSeq using 2 x 150 bp paired-end reads. The paper's data handling went like this. With migec v1.2.7, reads were demultiplexed and then collapsed into UMI-guided consensus sequences. Using mixcr v2.1.11, the UMI consensuses were aligned to TRA and TRB V and J templates and assembled into clonotypes. A clonotype was counted as expanded or contracted only if both edgeR and NoisET called the change significant, with noise models trained on biological replicates. edgeR calls used a false discovery rate-adjusted p below 0.01 and a log2 fold-change threshold of 1. As an exploratory analysis of dynamics, max-normalized trajectories of the 1000 most abundant clonotypes were examined by PCA with hierarchical clustering. Each responding clone was given a CD4 or CD8 phenotype based on the CD4+ and CD8+ repertoires, which had been sequenced separately. TCRdb reran the public reads through fastp at Q25 and MiXCR, keeping productive beta chains. Merged by CDR3 protein, the rows form single entries marked with the most common genes and DNA. The V and J calls, along with clone size, are taken from TCRdb and not from the paper's own processing. The sample contains 410,000 or so distinct CDR3 sequences, under 25% of them found a single time. The biggest ten clones account for around 14% of the sample.

The junction shows trimming of 2 bases on V and 4 bases on J, and the gene matches do not reach 11 bases of it. The germline V gene yields SGHVS for CDR1 and FQNEAQ for CDR2. From the cysteine up to the phenylalanine, the CDR3 has a length of 17 residues. Only the CDR3 part of the read is kept: 51 bases, read in frame from the first base. What the work shows at the level of the full study, not this receptor alone: SARS-CoV-2 specificity was not confirmed for the second-wave clones peaking on day 37. Contracting CD4+ clones were found mainly in CM and EM memory subsets, while CD8+ clones were enriched in EMRA. Clones that contracted from day 15 to 85 showed balanced CD4/CD8 phenotypes, whereas a second wave of clones that expanded from day 15 to 37 leaned towards CD4+. Some responding clones were detected in pre-infection memory, which suggested that pre-existing cross-reactive memory T cells had joined the SARS-CoV-2 response. Only two mild cases were covered in the study, and larger cohorts including severe cases with pre-infection samples were considered necessary.

This clonotype has more than one count but fewer than ten. The clone's antigen remains unknown. Base quality data are lacking; no much larger clone is found one base away. The source is an adult woman who had mild COVID-19 (a few samples of this study predate the infection). The sample titles of this study are shuffled in the database, so cell type and time point are left out; the donor was told from shared clones. The sample was PBMCs or a T cell subset sorted from them (not recorded which). This receptor chain uses TRBV7-8 and TRBJ2-7, and TRBD1 matches 10 of the central bases. The sequenced DNA is TGTGCCAGCAGCTTAACTCCCCGGGACAGGGGTCCATACGAGCAGTACTTC. Protein translation: CASSLTPRDRGPYEQYF.